This TCR beta chain was recorded in a study of read filtering for tumor transcriptome and immune sequencing. Study results and limitations: The CD138-negative fraction was mixed bone marrow immune cells, not pure T cells.

By its share, this clonotype is medium-sized. Its antigen is not identified. Germline values: CDR1 SEHNR, CDR2 FQNEAQ (reference sequence). CDR3 length: 13 amino acids. The V and J ends lost 5 bases and 3 bases, in that order; junction bases with no gene match: 3. This library used roughly 430 ng RNA and molecular barcoded adaptors spanning alpha/delta and beta/gamma chains. TCRdb processed the reads anew with MiXCR; each CDR3 protein has one entry. The table lists 5,500 to 6,000 distinct CDR3 sequences, 21% of them singletons, with around 23% in the top ten. The receptor was derived from a donor aged 40 or over with multiple myeloma. The chain employs TRBV7-9 and TRBJ2-5, with 7 bases identical to TRBD1. The sample was a population of CD138-negative cells sorted from bone marrow. CDR3 DNA sequence: TGTGCCAGCAGCCCTACAGGGGAAGAGACCCAGTACTTC. Translated: CASSPTGEETQYF.